The sequence of this TCR beta chain was determined in a study of identical twins. TCRdb ran MiXCR on the 5' RACE reads and lists one entry per CDR3 protein. This sample has more than 1.5 million distinct CDR3 sequences; more than 30% occur once, and the top ten carry about 0.27%. This CDR3 region has 14 residues. Germline V gives CDR1 DFQATT, CDR2 SNEGSKA (reference sequence). Trimming cost V 4 bases and J 4 bases; bases outside gene matches: 2. This clonotype was picked up a small number of times. The chain carries TRBV20-1 and TRBJ2-1; the match to TRBD2 covers 12 bases. This clonotype was sampled from a newborn girl in good health. The sequencing sample was made of cord blood. The CDR3 region is CSATSGRDYNEQFF. The CDR3 DNA is TGCAGTGCTACTAGCGGGAGGGATTACAATGAGCAGTTCTTC.